This T cell receptor (beta chain) was identified during a study of blood T cells in healthy people across ages. Study conclusions and caveats: Possibly confounding the expanded clonotype changes was the fact that donor CMV status was unknown.

The second PCR ran roughly 7 to 11 cycles with a sample-barcoded 5' primer and J-beta primers. TCRdb itself ran the 5' RACE reads through MiXCR, one entry per CDR3 protein. The sample records hundreds of thousands of distinct CDR3 sequences, 20% to 25% being singletons. V dropped 3 bases and J dropped 5; count of bases not matched to a gene: 2. The length of the CDR3 is 13 residues. The germline V gene encodes CDR1 SGDLS and CDR2 YYNGEE. Notes on this clonotype: What it binds is unknown.

The source material was blood. This clonotype was sampled from a man between 70 and 80 years old in good health. The chain couples TRBV9 to TRBJ1-1, with 9 bases fitting TRBD1. The chain's CDR3 is CASSGQGETEAFF. CDR3 DNA sequence: TGTGCCAGCAGCGGACAGGGGGAGACTGAAGCTTTCTTT.